This TCR beta chain was observed in a study of shared clonotypes between healthy human individuals. Comment on this clone: Its antigen is not identified.

V was clipped by 10 bases and J by 0 bases; unmatched bases: 11. Germline lookup yields CDR1 SGDLS and CDR2 YYNGEE. This CDR3 has 17 residues. Study-level results: Sharing across a few donors was seen in 4% to 6.5% of naive CD4 clonotypes.

The assay used deep level. Genomic DNA belonging to each subset was distributed in equal measure over several immunoSEQ plates. This table comes from immunoSEQ multiplex PCR, and its TCRdb copy is limited to in-frame clones, with some not included. The table lists about 2.4 million clones, 93% of them singletons. The sample taken for sequencing was naive CD4+ T cells from PBMCs. Subset here: CD45RA+ positively selected. V gene TRBV9 combines with J gene TRBJ2-6; 9 positions agree with TRBD1. This clonotype originated in a man aged 18 to 35 in good health. Some clones in this sample may be carry-over from other donors' samples. The CDR3: CAASRDRVLSGANVLTF. CDR3 DNA: TGTGCCGCGAGCAGGGACAGGGTCCTCTCTGGGGCCAACGTCCTGACTTTC.